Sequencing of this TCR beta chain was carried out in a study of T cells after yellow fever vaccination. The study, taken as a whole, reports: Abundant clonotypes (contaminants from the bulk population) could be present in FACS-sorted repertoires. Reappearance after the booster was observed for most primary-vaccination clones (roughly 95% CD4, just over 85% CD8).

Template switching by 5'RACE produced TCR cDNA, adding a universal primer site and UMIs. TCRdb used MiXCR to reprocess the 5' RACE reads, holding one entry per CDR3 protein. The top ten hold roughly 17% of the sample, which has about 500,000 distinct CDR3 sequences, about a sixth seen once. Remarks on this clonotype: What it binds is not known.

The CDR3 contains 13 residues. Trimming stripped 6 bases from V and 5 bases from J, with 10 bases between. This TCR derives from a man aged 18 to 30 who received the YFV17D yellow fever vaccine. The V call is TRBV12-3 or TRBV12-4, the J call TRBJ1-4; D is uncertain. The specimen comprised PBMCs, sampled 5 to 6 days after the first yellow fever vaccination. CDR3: CASRWGGNEKLFF. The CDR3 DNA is TGTGCCAGCAGGTGGGGAGGGAATGAAAAACTGTTTTTT.